The 2 T cell receptor beta chains given below trace back to one sample, sequenced in a study of blood T cells in healthy people across ages. The second PCR ran 7 to 11 cycles with a sample-barcoded 5' primer and J-beta primers. A single record per CDR3 protein comes from TCRdb applying MiXCR to the 5' RACE reads. The sample holds 1.2 million to 1.5 million distinct CDR3 sequences, roughly 60% seen once. Sequencing was performed on blood. Receptors were obtained from a man aged 18 to 29 in good health.

A single count supports this clonotype. The chain joins TRBV25-1 to TRBJ1-2, with a tentative D call TRBD1 (6 bases). The CDR3 spans 14 residues. Germline V gives CDR1 MGHDK, CDR2 SYGVNS. V was trimmed by 3 bases and J by 2 bases, leaving 10 bases between them. CDR3 amino acids: CASSDLDRNYGYTF. CDR3 bases: TGTGCCAGCAGTGACCTCGACAGGAACTATGGCTACACCTTC.

The sample holds a few counts of this clonotype. This chain joins TRBV13 and TRBJ2-7, with 8 positions matching TRBD1. The germline gives CDR1 PRHDT, CDR2 FYEKMQ (reference sequence). The CDR3 consists of 13 residues. V lost 5 bases, J lost 5 bases, and 5 bases stayed unmatched. CDR3 loop: CASSTDRGNEQYF. Written as DNA, the CDR3 is TGTGCCAGCAGCACCGACAGGGGCAACGAGCAGTACTTC.